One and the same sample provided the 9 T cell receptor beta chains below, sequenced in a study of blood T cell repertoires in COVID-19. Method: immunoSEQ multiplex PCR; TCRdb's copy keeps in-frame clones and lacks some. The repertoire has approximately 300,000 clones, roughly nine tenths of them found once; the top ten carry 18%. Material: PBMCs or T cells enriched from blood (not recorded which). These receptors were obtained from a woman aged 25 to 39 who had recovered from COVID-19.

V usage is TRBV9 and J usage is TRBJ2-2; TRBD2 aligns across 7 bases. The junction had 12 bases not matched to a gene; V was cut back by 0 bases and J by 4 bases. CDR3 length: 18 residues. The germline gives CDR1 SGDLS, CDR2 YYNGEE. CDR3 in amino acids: CASSVVPGRGRGTGELFF. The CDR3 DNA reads TGTGCCAGCAGCGTAGTACCAGGGAGGGGCCGGGGCACCGGGGAGCTGTTTTTT. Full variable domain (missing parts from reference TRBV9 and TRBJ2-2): DSGVTQTPKHLITATGQRVTLRCSPRSGDLSVYWYQQSLDQGLQFLIQYYNGEERAKGNILERFSAQQFPDLHSELNLSSLELGDSALYFCASSVVPGRGRGTGELFFGEGSRLTVL.

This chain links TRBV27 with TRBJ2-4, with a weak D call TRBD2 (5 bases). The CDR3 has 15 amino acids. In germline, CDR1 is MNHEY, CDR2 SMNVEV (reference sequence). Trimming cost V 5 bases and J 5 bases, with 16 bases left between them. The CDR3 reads CASSPERETQNIQYF. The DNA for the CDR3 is TGTGCCAGCAGTCCGGAGAGGGAGACGCAAAACATTCAGTACTTC.

CDR3 sequence (DNA): TGTGCCAGCAGTTACTCTGGGGACAGCTCTGGAAACACCATATATTTT. Its protein product is CASSYSGDSSGNTIYF. This chain joins TRBV6-5 and TRBJ1-3; 7 nucleotides match TRBD1. CDR1 and CDR2 from the germline V gene are MNHEY and SVGAGI. The V segment lost 0 bases and the J segment 0 bases; nucleotides outside the gene matches: 2. The CDR3 runs 16 residues.

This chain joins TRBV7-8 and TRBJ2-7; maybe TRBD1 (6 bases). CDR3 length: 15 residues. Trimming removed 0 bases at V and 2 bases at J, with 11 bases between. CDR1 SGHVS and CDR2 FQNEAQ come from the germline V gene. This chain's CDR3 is CASSLAGHRAYEQYF. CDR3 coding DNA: TGTGCCAGCAGCTTAGCGGGACACCGAGCCTACGAGCAGTACTTC.

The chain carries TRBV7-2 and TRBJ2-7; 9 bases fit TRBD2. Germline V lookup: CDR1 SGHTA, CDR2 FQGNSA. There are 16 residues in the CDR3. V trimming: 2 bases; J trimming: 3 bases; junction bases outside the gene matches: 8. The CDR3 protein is CASSLRAGGGFYEQYF. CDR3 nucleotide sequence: TGTGCCAGCAGCTTACGGGCGGGAGGGGGATTCTACGAGCAGTACTTC.

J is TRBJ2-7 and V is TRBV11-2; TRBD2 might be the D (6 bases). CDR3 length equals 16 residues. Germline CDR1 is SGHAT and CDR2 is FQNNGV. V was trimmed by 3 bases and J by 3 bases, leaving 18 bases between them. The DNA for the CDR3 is TGTGCCAGCAGCTTTGTCCCTCGGGGGAGGAACTACGAGCAGTACTTC. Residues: CASSFVPRGRNYEQYF.

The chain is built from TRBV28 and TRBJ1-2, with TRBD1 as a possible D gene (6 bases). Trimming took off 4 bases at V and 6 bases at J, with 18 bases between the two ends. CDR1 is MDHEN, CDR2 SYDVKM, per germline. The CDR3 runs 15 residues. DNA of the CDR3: TGTGCCAGCAGTTCCCCAAGGGGGGGGCGCGATGGCTACACCTTC. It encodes CASSSPRGGRDGYTF.

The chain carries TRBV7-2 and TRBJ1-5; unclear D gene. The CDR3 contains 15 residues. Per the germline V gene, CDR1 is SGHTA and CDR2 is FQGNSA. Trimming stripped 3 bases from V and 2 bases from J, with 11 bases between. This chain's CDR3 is CASSLGGKGNQPQHF. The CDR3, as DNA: TGTGCCAGCAGCTTGGGAGGGAAGGGCAATCAGCCCCAGCATTTT. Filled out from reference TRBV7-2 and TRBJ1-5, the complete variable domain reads GAGVSQSPSNKVTEKGKDVELRCDPISGHTALYWYRQSLGQGLEFLIYFQGNSAPDKSGLPSDRFSAERTGGSVSTLTIQRTQQEDSAVYLCASSLGGKGNQPQHFGDGTRLSIL.

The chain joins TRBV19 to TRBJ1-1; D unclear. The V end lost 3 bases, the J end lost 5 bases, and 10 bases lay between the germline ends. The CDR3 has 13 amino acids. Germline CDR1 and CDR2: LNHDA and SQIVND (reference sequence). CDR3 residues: CASSMAVWTEAFF. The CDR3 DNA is TGTGCCAGTAGTATGGCCGTCTGGACTGAAGCTTTCTTT. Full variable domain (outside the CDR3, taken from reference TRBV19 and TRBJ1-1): DGGITQSPKYLFRKEGQNVTLSCEQNLNHDAMYWYRQDPGQGLRLIYYSQIVNDFQKGDIAEGYSVSREKKESFPLTVTSAQKNPTAFYLCASSMAVWTEAFFGQGTRLTVV.